One sample yielded the 19 T cell receptor beta chains listed below, sequenced in a study of T cells in Graves' hyperthyroidism and ophthalmopathy. Researchers amplified the TCR beta CDR3 regions from RNA transcripts. When the TCR CDR3 underwent first-round RT-PCR, the HTBI primer set was used. TCRdb re-called the multiplex PCR reads with MiXCR, one entry per CDR3 protein. The repertoire holds 600,000 to 850,000 distinct CDR3 sequences, with around 20% as singletons. Sequences were obtained from blood. The receptors here all came from a woman aged 45-65 years with Graves' hyperthyroidism that later progressed to Graves' ophthalmopathy.

Only one count was recorded for this clonotype. This CDR3 is missing its conserved last phenylalanine or tryptophan, likely due to a read error. The chain uses TRBV20-1 and TRBJ2-2, with 7 nucleotides matching TRBD2. V was pared by 0 bases and J by 2 bases, with 6 bases of the junction left unmatched. The CDR3 consists of 16 residues. Germline lookup yields CDR1 DFQATT and CDR2 SNEGSKA (reference sequence). The CDR3 coding sequence is TGCAGTGCTAGAGATTCGGGAGGCCTTAACACCGGGGAGCTGTTTCTT. Its protein product is CSARDSGGLNTGELFL.

This clonotype was detected many times. The CDR3 sequence is CAWRPAWRTYEQYF. The CDR3 DNA reads TGTGCCTGGAGACCCGCCTGGCGGACCTACGAGCAGTACTTC. The V and J genes are TRBV30 and TRBJ2-7; no definite D call. Germline V lookup: CDR1 GTSNPN, CDR2 SVGIG (reference sequence). The V gene lost 3 bases and the J gene lost 2 bases, with 14 bases spanning the gap. The CDR3 length is 14 residues.

This clonotype showed up many times. The chain joins TRBV7-9 to TRBJ2-3; D is perhaps TRBD1 (8 bases). Germline CDR1 reads SEHNR; CDR2 reads FQNEAQ (reference sequence). This CDR3 has 16 amino acids. Trimming took 5 bases from V and 2 from J, leaving 17 bases between them. For the CDR3, the DNA is TGTGCCAGCAGCCCTGACAGGGGAGGGTACACAGATACGCAGTATTTT. This encodes CASSPDRGGYTDTQYF.

This clonotype was observed a handful of times. This sequence joins TRBV10-1 and TRBJ1-2; D is undetermined. In germline, CDR1 is WNHNN, CDR2 SYGVQD (reference sequence). The V gene lost 0 bases and the J gene lost 4 bases, with 6 bases spanning the gap. The CDR3 is 13 amino acids. The CDR3 region has the DNA TGCGCCAGCAGTGAGTCGAGGTTCTATGGCTACACCTTC. This codes for CASSESRFYGYTF.

The genes are TRBV10-3 and TRBJ1-4, with D hard to call. The CDR3 is made up of 15 amino acids. Germline CDR1 ENHRY, CDR2 SYGVKD. Deletions cut 5 bases from V and 8 bases from J, with 18 bases between. CDR3 loop: CAISTSGDLGEKLFF. As DNA, the CDR3 is TGTGCCATCAGTACATCGGGTGACCTAGGCGAAAAACTGTTTTTT.

This clonotype appeared a few times. J is TRBJ2-3 and V is TRBV12-5, with 10 bases that match TRBD2. V was pared by 4 bases and J by 2 bases, with 12 bases of the junction left unmatched. CDR1 and CDR2 from the germline V gene are LGHNT and FRNRAP. This CDR3 has 18 amino acids. The CDR3 sequence: CASGSNLGLAETTDTQYF. CDR3 DNA sequence: TGTGCTAGTGGTTCTAACCTAGGACTAGCGGAGACCACAGATACGCAGTATTTT.

This clonotype occurred a few times. A much larger clone sits a single nucleotide away, making a read error possible. The chain carries TRBV5-1 and TRBJ1-1, with D unclear. The CDR3 covers 14 residues. CDR1 is SGHRS and CDR2 is YFSETQ in the germline V gene. V lost 0 bases and J lost 1, with 7 bases in between. The CDR3, as DNA: TGCGCCAGCAGCTTGGCTTCGGCGAACACTGAAGCTTTCTTT. This gives the protein CASSLASANTEAFF.

This clonotype has a count of ten or more. This sequence joins TRBV2 and TRBJ2-3; 10 nucleotides align to TRBD1. The CDR3 extends over 15 amino acids. After removal of 8 bases from V and 3 bases from J, the junction contained 8 bases not matched to a gene. The germline V gene encodes CDR1 SNHLY and CDR2 FYNNEI. CDR3 nucleotide sequence: TGTGCCAGCGAAGAGGGACAGGGGAGGACAGATACGCAGTATTTT. It codes for CASEEGQGRTDTQYF.

Many counts were recorded for this clonotype. The V gene is TRBV18, the J gene TRBJ1-1, with a possible D match to TRBD1 (5 bases). Trimming stripped 2 bases from V and 5 bases from J, with 12 bases between. The CDR3 length is 14 residues. Germline-derived CDR1 and CDR2 are KGHSH and LQKENI. The CDR3 DNA reads as TGTGCCAGCTCACCAGAGGTCCAGGGTACTGAAGCTTTCTTT. This codes for CASSPEVQGTEAFF.

The chain carries TRBV6-2 or TRBV6-3 and TRBJ2-1; 7 nucleotides match TRBD2. CDR1 is MNHEY and CDR2 is SVGEGT in the germline V gene. The CDR3 runs to 14 residues. The junction had 14 bases not matched to a gene; V was cut back by 10 bases and J by 8 bases. This CDR3 reads CATLPLTGGDEQFF. DNA of the CDR3: TGTGCCACCCTCCCACTAACGGGAGGAGATGAGCAGTTCTTC.

Ten or more counts support this clonotype. The J gene is TRBJ1-2, the V gene TRBV29-1; no clear D. V dropped 0 bases and J dropped 4 bases, with 12 bases sitting between them. The CDR3 sequence is 14 residues long. Germline V lookup: CDR1 SQVTM, CDR2 ANQGSEA. CDR3 nucleotides: TGCAGCGTTGAAGAAAGTCGGTCAGTCTATGGCTACACCTTC. Amino acids: CSVEESRSVYGYTF.

This clonotype was seen many times. The gene calls are TRBV11-2 and TRBJ2-2, with 9 bases aligning to TRBD2. The CDR3 length is 15 residues. CDR1 is SGHAT, CDR2 FQNNGV, per germline. V gave up 2 bases and J gave up 8 bases; unmatched junction bases: 6. DNA for the CDR3: TGTGCCAGCAGCTTATTGGCGGGGGGGCTAGGGGAGCTGTTTTTT. Amino acid sequence: CASSLLAGGLGELFF.

This clonotype has a count of ten or more. J is TRBJ2-2 and V is TRBV5-1; D could derive from TRBD1 or TRBD2 (5 bases each). Per the germline V gene, CDR1 is SGHRS and CDR2 is YFSETQ. The V and J ends lost 0 bases and 2 bases respectively, with 11 bases between them. This CDR3 region has 16 residues. CDR3 protein: CASSLGDRLNTGELFF. The CDR3 DNA reads TGCGCCAGCAGCTTGGGGGACCGACTCAACACCGGGGAGCTGTTTTTT.

This clonotype has more than one count but fewer than ten. This chain uses TRBV2 with TRBJ2-1, with 7 bases lining up with TRBD2. V lost 7 bases, J lost 7 bases, and 7 bases stayed unmatched. Germline V gene sequence: CDR1 SNHLY, CDR2 FYNNEI. CDR3 length: 13 amino acids. The chain's CDR3 is CASIRGVGNEQFF. The CDR3 coding sequence is TGTGCCAGCATTCGGGGGGTGGGAAATGAGCAGTTCTTC.

This clonotype was counted ten times or more. This sequence joins TRBV12-3 or TRBV12-4 and TRBJ1-1; D is possibly TRBD1 (6 bases). Deletions cut 5 bases from V and 10 bases from J, with 17 bases between. The CDR3 is 13 residues long. The CDR3 loop is CASSARDTKAAFF. CDR3 DNA sequence: TGTGCCAGCAGTGCGCGGGACACCAAGGCAGCTTTCTTT.

The sample holds a few counts of this clonotype. The chain has TRBV20-1 and TRBJ1-2; 8 bases map to TRBD1. Germline CDR1 and CDR2: DFQATT and SNEGSKA (reference sequence). The CDR3 is made up of 14 amino acids. Germline trimming cut 2 bases from V and 8 bases from J; bases unmatched to any gene: 10. This CDR3 reads CSARKLSDRDGYTF. The CDR3 coding sequence is TGCAGTGCTAGAAAGCTCTCGGACAGGGACGGCTACACCTTC.

The chain is built from TRBV3-1 and TRBJ1-2; TRBD1 matches at 9 bases. This CDR3 region has 15 residues. Germline CDR1 is LGHDT and CDR2 is YNNKEL (reference sequence). V was pared by 0 bases and J by 6 bases, with 5 bases of the junction left unmatched. The CDR3 spells CASSQDTGGAHGYTF. CDR3 nucleotides: TGTGCCAGCAGCCAAGACACAGGGGGCGCCCATGGCTACACCTTC.

This clonotype showed up just a few times. The chain joins TRBV6-2 or TRBV6-3 to TRBJ2-2; tentative D call: TRBD1 (5 bases). The CDR3 extends over 15 amino acids. V lost 6 bases and J 2 bases, leaving 13 bases between the germline ends. The germline V gene has CDR1 MNHEY and CDR2 SVGEGT. CDR3 sequence (DNA): TGTGCCAGCAGGGCGAGTGGGGCTAACACCGGGGAGCTGTTTTTT. Its protein is CASRASGANTGELFF.

This chain uses TRBV29-1 with TRBJ1-2; TRBD1 aligns across 8 bases. The V and J ends lost 7 bases and 7 bases, in that order; junction bases with no gene match: 5. CDR1 is SQVTM, CDR2 ANQGSEA, per germline. This CDR3 contains 11 residues. The CDR3 coding sequence is TGCAGCGCGGGGCAGGGGGCTGGCTACACCTTC. It codes for CSAGQGAGYTF. Based on the CDR3 plus reference TRBV29-1 and TRBJ1-2, the full variable domain is SAVISQKPSRDICQRGTSLTIQCQVDSQVTMMFWYRQQPGQSLTLIATANQGSEATYESGFVIDKFPISRPNLTFSTLTVSNMSPEDSSIYLCSAGQGAGYTFGSGTRLTVV.